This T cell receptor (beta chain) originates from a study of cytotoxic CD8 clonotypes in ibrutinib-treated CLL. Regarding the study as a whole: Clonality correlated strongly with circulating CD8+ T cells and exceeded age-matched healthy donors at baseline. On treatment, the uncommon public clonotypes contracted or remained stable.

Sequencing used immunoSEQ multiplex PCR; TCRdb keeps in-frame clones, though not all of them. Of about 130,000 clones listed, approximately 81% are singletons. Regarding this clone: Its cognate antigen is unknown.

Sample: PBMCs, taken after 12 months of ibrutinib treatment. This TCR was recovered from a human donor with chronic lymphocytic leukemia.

Here the CDR3 reads CASSQGVYEQYF. CDR3 sequence (DNA): TGTGCCAGCAGCCAAGGAGTCTACGAGCAGTACTTC. V and J are TRBV7-9 and TRBJ2-7, with D unclear. Germline CDR1 and CDR2: SEHNR and FQNEAQ (reference sequence). V lost 5 bases, J lost 3 bases, and 8 bases lay in between. This CDR3 has 12 residues.